This TCR beta chain emerged from a study of graft-versus-host responses after intestinal transplantation (dated by TCRdb to the early 2020s). General notes on the study: Multivisceral, liver-intestinal, or isolated intestinal transplants were received by the recipients. Every recipient was given anti-thymocyte globulin induction, followed by approximately 3 years of maintenance tacrolimus and steroids. Bulk TCR-beta CDR3 sequencing was used to track graft-versus-host and host-versus-graft alloreactive T cell clones in the graft, circulation and bone marrow after intestinal transplantation. Alloreactive clones were identified by sequencing pre-transplant mixed lymphocyte reaction products and comparing them with unstimulated pre-transplant donor and recipient T cells. A cohort of about two dozen intestinal transplant recipients, including one retransplant, was enrolled, and a few patients lacking pretransplant specimens were excluded. Donor T cell macrochimerism was defined as a peak of at least 4% donor T cells among recipient peripheral blood mononuclear cells. Instead of going to the commercial service, samples from a few later patients were sequenced in-house on an Illumina MiSeq and processed with MiXCR. Study-level results and caveats: GvH clones were detected in recipient bone marrow, and some appeared earlier in ileal mucosa or blood, consistent with an intestinal mucosal origin. Early after transplant, peak levels of circulating GvH clones were associated with declines in HvG clones. In patients with donor T cell macrochimerism, the allografts had high GvH to HvG T cell clonal ratios. The conclusions were limited by the relatively low number and heterogeneity of the intestinal transplant patients.

The protocol used for the library was the immunoSEQ multiplex PCR assay. In most patients, genomic DNA was isolated using the Qiagen DNeasy Blood and Tissue Kit and sent frozen to Adaptive Biotechnologies for TCR sequencing. Adaptive Biotechnologies carried out high-throughput TCR-beta CDR3 sequencing of genomic DNA for most patients. The authors' pipeline ran thus. TCR sequencing data for 15 to 20 patients were retrieved from Adaptive's ImmunoSEQ software; three other patients were processed with MiXCR and VDJtools. To correct CD4 versus CD8 sorting errors, sequences present in both subsets at a frequency ratio below 5:1 were removed. Because the origin of CDR3 nucleotide sequences shared between donor and recipient could not be assigned, those sequences were removed. Alloreactive clones required at least 2-fold expansion over unstimulated cells and minimum CFSE-low frequency of 0.002% (template counts) or 0.001% (read counts). Mappable clones were those detected in sequenced pre-transplant spleen, lymph node, or MLR CFSE-low populations of the donor or recipient. The cumulative frequency of alloreactive clones was calculated as a percentage of all sequences, weighted by copy number. This is the immuneACCESS table as TCRdb keeps it, with only in-frame sequences that have V and J called. A part of the clones is gone; compared with another copy, unresolved V genes explain less than half, and the rest is unexplained. V, J and clone size are taken as reported in that table, and D and trimming were inferred from the DNA itself. Recorded for this sample are some 82,000 clones; about nine tenths of them occurred a single time. About 8% of the sample rests with the top ten.

Read against the paper, the sample's time point label means: cells obtained before transplantation from donor or recipient. CD3+CD4+ and CD3+CD8+ populations were FACS-sorted from unstimulated pre-transplant donor and recipient cells taken from spleen or lymph nodes. The germline V gene specifies SGHVS as CDR1 and FQNEAQ as CDR2. Spanning cysteine to phenylalanine, the CDR3 consists of 15 amino acids. The kept DNA is CDR3 alone, 45 bases in frame from the first base. The germline ends are 12 bases apart after V is trimmed by 5 bases and J by 0 bases. As for this clone: Its antigen remains unidentified. The input lacks base qualities; no much larger clone sits a single base away.

Rearrangement joined TRBV7-8 to TRBJ2-3; the D gene lacks a confident call. Sequenced here: unstimulated CD8+ T cells sorted from spleen or lymph node cells, sampled before transplant. The origin of this receptor is a human donor who was the organ donor for an intestinal transplant. The sequenced DNA: TGTGCCAGCAGCCATAGCCTGGGTAGCACAGATACGCAGTATTTT. Translated, this is CASSHSLGSTDTQYF.